These 18 T cell receptor beta chains came from one sample sequenced in a study of cytomegalovirus exposure and HLA in healthy donors. 60 Vbeta and 13 Jbeta primers were used in PCR. Assay used: immunoSEQ multiplex PCR; TCRdb lists only in-frame clones, some missing. This sample has fewer than 150,000 clones, with 73% found just once. The sequencing input was PBMCs. All receptors derive from a human donor in good health.

This clone has a handful of counts. The chain has TRBV21-1 and TRBJ2-7; the table's D call of TRBD2 was not tested on the DNA. TRBV21-1 is termed a pseudogene. This CDR3 is 10 amino acids long. The CDR3: CASSLGEQYF. In DNA form, the CDR3 reads TGTGCCAGCAGTCTCGGCGAGCAGTACTTC.

The chain employs TRBV28 and TRBJ2-1; D perhaps matches TRBD2 (7 bases). This CDR3 has 17 residues. Germline values: CDR1 MDHEN, CDR2 SYDVKM. Deletions cut 2 bases from V and 8 bases from J, with 22 bases between. CDR3 sequence: CASSLSRGAGLGDEQFF. The CDR3 DNA is TGTGCCAGCAGTTTAAGTCGGGGGGCCGGTTTGGGCGATGAGCAGTTCTTC.

This chain joins TRBV5-1 and TRBJ2-2; 13 nucleotides line up with TRBD2. The CDR3 is 15 amino acids. J lost 6 bases, V lost 9 bases, and 8 bases had no gene match. Germline V gene sequence: CDR1 SGHRS, CDR2 YFSETQ. The CDR3 DNA reads as TGCGCCACTTCGACTAGCGGGGGGCCATCCGGGGAGCTGTTTTTT. Residues: CATSTSGGPSGELFF.

This clone appeared a single time. The chain is built from TRBV7-2 and TRBJ2-3; tentative D call: TRBD2 (7 bases). This CDR3 contains 17 residues. The germline CDR1 and CDR2 sequences are SGHTA and FQGNSA. With 5 bases removed from V and 1 base from J, the gap between germline ends came to 19 bases. Here the CDR3 DNA reads TGTGCCAGCAGCAATATCAAGGGGGGGGTGGGCACAGATACGCAGTATTTT. Translating gives CASSNIKGGVGTDTQYF.

The chain couples TRBV27 to TRBJ2-5; possibly TRBD2 for D (6 bases). This CDR3 region has 15 residues. CDR1 MNHEY and CDR2 SMNVEV come from the germline V gene (reference sequence). V lost 6 bases to trimming and J lost 0 bases, with 14 bases between them. This CDR3 reads CASSSFGGYQETQYF. The CDR3 nucleotides read TGTGCCAGCAGCTCCTTTGGGGGGTACCAAGAGACCCAGTACTTC.

V usage is TRBV27 and J usage is TRBJ2-1; 8 nucleotides line up with TRBD1. V shed 4 bases and J 0 bases; nucleotides not matched to a gene: 5. The CDR3 has 16 residues. Per germline, CDR1 MNHEY and CDR2 SMNVEV (reference sequence). CDR3 sequence reads: CASSWRTGSSYNEQFF. CDR3 sequence (DNA): TGTGCCAGCAGTTGGAGGACAGGGAGCTCCTACAATGAGCAGTTCTTC.

The CDR3 here is CASGLAKKTDTPTHNEQFF. For the CDR3, the DNA is TGTGCTAGTGGTTTGGCAAAGAAGACAGACACTCCGACCCACAATGAGCAGTTCTTC. V and J are TRBV12-5 and TRBJ2-1, with a possible D match to TRBD1 (5 bases). Trimming shortened V by 1 base and J by 5 bases, and 24 bases separated the two germline ends. CDR1 and CDR2 (germline): LGHNT, FRNRAP. The CDR3 runs 19 residues.

This clone has a single count. The gene calls are TRBV7-8 and TRBJ2-5; the D gene is possibly TRBD2 (5 bases). CDR1 and CDR2 (germline): SGHVS, FQNEAQ. With 5 bases removed from V and 4 bases from J, the gap between germline ends came to 23 bases. The CDR3 has 17 amino acids. CDR3 amino acids: CASSPRTRASGRETQYF. The CDR3 bases are TGTGCCAGCAGCCCTAGGACGAGGGCTTCAGGTAGAGAGACCCAGTACTTC.

The CDR3 region has the DNA TGTGCCGGGTCACCGGGACTAGCGGGGGGGCTAAATGAGCAGTTCTTC. Its translation: CAGSPGLAGGLNEQFF. The V and J genes are TRBV2 and TRBJ2-1, with TRBD2 matching 16 bases. This CDR3 has 16 amino acids. Germline assignment: CDR1 SNHLY and CDR2 FYNNEI. Unmatched junction bases numbered 11, after V lost 11 bases and J lost 7 bases. Using reference TRBV2 and TRBJ2-1 for the parts outside the CDR3, the full variable domain is EPEVTQTPSHQVTQMGQEVILRCVPISNHLYFYWYRQILGQKVEFLVSFYNNEISEKSEIFDDQFSVERPDGSNFTLKIRSTKLEDSAMYFCAGSPGLAGGLNEQFFGPGTRLTVL.

CDR3 loop: CASSLNHRVGQPQHF. The CDR3 nucleotides are TGTGCCAGCAGCTTAAATCACAGGGTCGGTCAGCCCCAGCATTTT. The rearrangement links TRBV7-8 to TRBJ1-5; a possible D gene is TRBD1 (6 bases). Germline lookup yields CDR1 SGHVS and CDR2 FQNEAQ. The CDR3 totals 15 residues. Trimming pared 2 bases from V and 6 bases from J, leaving 14 bases between.

The V gene is TRBV4-1, the J gene TRBJ1-2, with 9 nucleotides matching TRBD1. The CDR3 sequence is 16 residues long. The germline gives CDR1 MGHRA, CDR2 YSYEKL. With V trimmed by 0 bases and J by 5 bases, 7 bases remained unmatched. As DNA, the CDR3 is TGCGCCAGCAGCCAAGATGGACAGGGGATTCAGTATGGCTACACCTTC. Encoded protein: CASSQDGQGIQYGYTF.

The rearrangement joins TRBV2 to TRBJ1-4; D ambiguous. The CDR3 is made up of 14 amino acids. Germline values: CDR1 SNHLY, CDR2 FYNNEI. The V and J ends lost 7 bases and 3 bases respectively, with 12 bases between them. Here the CDR3 reads CASTRLAANEKLFF. The CDR3 DNA follows: TGTGCCAGCACCAGATTAGCGGCTAATGAAAAACTGTTTTTT.

The chain couples TRBV9 to TRBJ2-1, with D maybe TRBD2 (6 bases). Per germline, CDR1 SGDLS and CDR2 YYNGEE. V dropped 0 bases and J dropped 3 bases, with 13 bases sitting between them. The CDR3 is made up of 16 amino acids. CDR3: CASSVGPGVSYNEQFF. CDR3 bases: TGTGCCAGCAGCGTAGGTCCGGGGGTCAGCTACAATGAGCAGTTCTTC.

This clone showed up just once. The chain employs TRBV10-3 and TRBJ1-3; 8 bases match TRBD1. The germline V gene encodes CDR1 ENHRY and CDR2 SYGVKD. Losses at the gene ends were 3 bases for V and 0 bases for J; bases not matched to a gene: 7. CDR3 size: 17 residues. DNA of the CDR3: TGTGCCATCAGTGACAGGGGGCGAATCCCCTCTGGAAACACCATATATTTT. It specifies CAISDRGRIPSGNTIYF.

The sample holds a few counts of this clone. The rearrangement links TRBV5-1 to TRBJ2-1; tentatively, D is TRBD1 (5 bases). Trimming took 2 bases from V and 0 from J, leaving 12 bases between them. The CDR3 loop spans 16 amino acids. Per the germline V gene, CDR1 is SGHRS and CDR2 is YFSETQ. The CDR3 reads CASSFTGDSSYNEQFF. CDR3 sequence (DNA): TGCGCCAGCAGCTTTACAGGCGACAGCTCCTACAATGAGCAGTTCTTC.

The CDR3 loop reads CASSPGTGTDTQYF. The DNA for the CDR3 is TGTGCCAGCAGCCCGGGGACAGGCACAGATACGCAGTATTTT. The V call is TRBV7-6, the J call TRBJ2-3; 7 bases agree with TRBD1. V lost 5 bases and J lost 1; bases outside the gene matches: 3. CDR1 SGHVS and CDR2 FNYEAQ come from the germline V gene. This CDR3 is 14 amino acids long.

The CDR3 DNA follows: TGTGCCAGCAGTTCCTACAGGGGTAGAAACACTGAAGCTTTCTTT. Protein: CASSSYRGRNTEAFF. The gene calls are TRBV6-5 and TRBJ1-1; TRBD1 aligns across 7 bases. Germline CDR1 and CDR2: MNHEY and SVGAGI. V shed 4 bases and J 2 bases; nucleotides not matched to a gene: 7. The CDR3 extends over 15 amino acids.

V usage is TRBV10-3 and J usage is TRBJ2-2, with D maybe TRBD1 (6 bases). This CDR3 is 15 amino acids long. Germline V gives CDR1 ENHRY, CDR2 SYGVKD. Deletions cut 8 bases from V and 5 bases from J, with 18 bases between. The CDR3 protein is CAIAIQQGGTGELFF. CDR3 DNA sequence: TGTGCCATCGCCATCCAACAGGGCGGAACCGGGGAGCTGTTTTTT.